One sample yielded the 7 T cell receptor beta chains listed below, sequenced in a study of radiotherapy plus CTLA-4 blockade in lung cancer. Clones were read by immunoSEQ multiplex PCR, and TCRdb kept only the in-frame ones, dropping some. The sample contains around 100,000 clones, roughly 77% of which appear only once. The material was peripheral blood, obtained from a patient treated with radiotherapy plus ipilimumab. These receptors all come from a human donor with non-small cell lung cancer that progressed on radiotherapy plus ipilimumab. Some clones in this sample may be carry-over from other donors' samples.

The chain links TRBV7-9 to TRBJ1-2, with a weak D call TRBD1 (6 bases). V lost 3 bases and J 3 bases, leaving 11 bases between the germline ends. Germline CDR1 SEHNR, CDR2 FQNEAQ (reference sequence). The CDR3 sequence is 14 residues long. The CDR3: CASSFLQGDYGYTF. The CDR3 DNA reads as TGTGCCAGCAGCTTTTTACAGGGCGACTATGGCTACACCTTC.

This chain uses TRBV7-2 with TRBJ1-5; 9 bases line up with TRBD1. The junction had 3 bases not matched to a gene; V was cut back by 5 bases and J by 7 bases. Germline V gives CDR1 SGHTA, CDR2 FQGNSA. CDR3 length: 13 amino acids. CDR3 in DNA: TGTGCCAGCAGCCCCGGACAGGGGCAGCCCCAGCATTTT. Its protein is CASSPGQGQPQHF.

The chain combines TRBV2 with TRBJ1-5; D is unclear. The CDR3 extends over 16 amino acids. The germline gives CDR1 SNHLY, CDR2 FYNNEI. Between the trimmed V and J ends, which lost 5 bases and 0 bases, there was a span of 14 bases. The DNA of the CDR3 is TGTGCCAGCAGTAACATCCCCGAAAATAGCAATCAGCCCCAGCATTTT. This codes for CASSNIPENSNQPQHF.

This rearrangement joins TRBV18 to TRBJ1-2; D call uncertain. Per germline, CDR1 KGHSH and CDR2 LQKENI. V was shortened by 3 bases and J by 2 bases, with 13 bases between the two germline ends. The CDR3 sequence is 15 residues long. The CDR3 loop is CASSPVPGANYGYTF. CDR3 DNA: TGTGCCAGCTCACCTGTTCCCGGCGCGAACTATGGCTACACCTTC.

The chain recombines TRBV18 with TRBJ2-3; D may match TRBD1 or TRBD2 (5 bases each). V lost 3 bases, J lost 4 bases, and 17 bases lay in between. Per germline, CDR1 KGHSH and CDR2 LQKENI. The CDR3 is 16 amino acids. Written as DNA, the CDR3 is TGTGCCAGCTCACCGACCGGGACCTGGGGGTCAGATACGCAGTATTTT. It specifies CASSPTGTWGSDTQYF.

The V gene is TRBV19, the J gene TRBJ2-7; 11 bases agree with TRBD1. Germline loops: CDR1 LNHDA, CDR2 SQIVND (reference sequence). V shed 5 bases, J shed 6 bases, and the junction held 6 bases outside the gene matches. The CDR3 is 14 residues long. Here the CDR3 reads CASSRSGTGGEQYF. CDR3 nucleotides: TGTGCCAGTAGTCGGTCCGGGACAGGGGGCGAGCAGTACTTC.

This rearrangement joins TRBV28 to TRBJ1-5; tentative D call: TRBD1 (6 bases). The CDR3 is 16 amino acids. Germline V gene sequence: CDR1 MDHEN, CDR2 SYDVKM. V shed 2 bases and J shed 0 bases, with 11 bases lying between them. CDR3 region: CASSLVGGGSNQPQHF. For the CDR3, the DNA is TGTGCCAGCAGTTTAGTTGGGGGCGGTAGCAATCAGCCCCAGCATTTT.